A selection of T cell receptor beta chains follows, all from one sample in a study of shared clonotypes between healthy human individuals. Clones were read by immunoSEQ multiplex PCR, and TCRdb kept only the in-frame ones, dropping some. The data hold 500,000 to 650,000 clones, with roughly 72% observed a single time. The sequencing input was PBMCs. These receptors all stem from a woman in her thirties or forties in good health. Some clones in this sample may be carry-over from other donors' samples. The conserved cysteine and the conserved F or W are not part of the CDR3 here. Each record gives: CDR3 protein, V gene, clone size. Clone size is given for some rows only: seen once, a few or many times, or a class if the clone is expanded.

CDR3 protein: ASRGTPNTGELF; V gene: TRBV9; clone size: -
CDR3 protein: ASSLVGTDNEQF; V gene: TRBV7-3; clone size: -
CDR3 protein: ASSAGLAGGDTQY; V gene: TRBV2; clone size: -
CDR3 protein: ASSIDAGQGDYEQY; V gene: TRBV19; clone size: -
CDR3 protein: ASRSGQGDYNEQF; V gene: TRBV6-1; clone size: -
CDR3 protein: ASSSGQENTEAF; V gene: TRBV5-1; clone size: few
CDR3 protein: ASSLSAGGSQPQH; V gene: TRBV27; clone size: -
CDR3 protein: ASSFAYGKNIQY; V gene: TRBV6-5; clone size: once
CDR3 protein: AWRWGKAGVIGELF; V gene: TRBV30; clone size: few
CDR3 protein: AWNPRGGSYHEQY; V gene: TRBV30; clone size: -
CDR3 protein: ASSPQGIQETQY; V gene: TRBV9; clone size: many
CDR3 protein: ASSLGTGGKLSGNTIY; V gene: TRBV5-1; clone size: once
CDR3 protein: ASSWYDTYEQY; V gene: TRBV5-1; clone size: many
CDR3 protein: ASRAGGVNTEAF; V gene: TRBV28; clone size: once
CDR3 protein: AWSGVGGGYEQF; V gene: TRBV30; clone size: few
CDR3 protein: ASSPYRELRETQY; V gene: TRBV7-9; clone size: -
CDR3 protein: ASSLVASGSQETQY; V gene: TRBV5-1; clone size: -
CDR3 protein: ATRSGTGATNEKLF; V gene: TRBV5-1; clone size: -
CDR3 protein: ASSQERAGADTQY; V gene: TRBV4-2; clone size: -
CDR3 protein: ASSPPNRAEAF; V gene: TRBV6-5; clone size: few
CDR3 protein: ASSDVAGGRTYEQY; V gene: TRBV10-2; clone size: -
CDR3 protein: ASSLAFSGQETQY; V gene: TRBV7-7; clone size: -
CDR3 protein: ASSFGGSGYGYT; V gene: TRBV5-4; clone size: -
CDR3 protein: ASSLEKGAREKLF; V gene: TRBV7-6; clone size: -
CDR3 protein: ASSRGGDQETQY; V gene: TRBV11-2; clone size: -
CDR3 protein: ASSPEGSVTGEQY; V gene: TRBV11-2; clone size: -
CDR3 protein: ASTRLAFDTQY; V gene: TRBV10-2; clone size: once
CDR3 protein: ASTSDRGAPYEQY; V gene: TRBV7-9; clone size: few
CDR3 protein: ATSRALSSYNEQF; V gene: TRBV15; clone size: -
CDR3 protein: ASSPIDSDGELF; V gene: TRBV18; clone size: few
CDR3 protein: AWTKPEMGQGNPRDTEAF; V gene: TRBV30; clone size: -
CDR3 protein: SAGAGVGSYEQY; V gene: TRBV29-1; clone size: -
CDR3 protein: ASSLDRGNEKLF; V gene: TRBV5-1; clone size: -
CDR3 protein: ASSPWTPNTEAF; V gene: TRBV5-1; clone size: -
CDR3 protein: ASSLAPGGDQPQH; V gene: TRBV5-1; clone size: -
CDR3 protein: ASSPLRAEANEKLF; V gene: TRBV18; clone size: -
CDR3 protein: ASRGTSGLYEQY; V gene: TRBV27; clone size: -
CDR3 protein: ASRRLDSYNEQF; V gene: TRBV6-5; clone size: once
CDR3 protein: ASSIQSGAEQY; V gene: TRBV19; clone size: -
CDR3 protein: ASSESGTHEQY; V gene: TRBV10-1; clone size: -
CDR3 protein: ASSSGQGAYEQY; V gene: TRBV28; clone size: -